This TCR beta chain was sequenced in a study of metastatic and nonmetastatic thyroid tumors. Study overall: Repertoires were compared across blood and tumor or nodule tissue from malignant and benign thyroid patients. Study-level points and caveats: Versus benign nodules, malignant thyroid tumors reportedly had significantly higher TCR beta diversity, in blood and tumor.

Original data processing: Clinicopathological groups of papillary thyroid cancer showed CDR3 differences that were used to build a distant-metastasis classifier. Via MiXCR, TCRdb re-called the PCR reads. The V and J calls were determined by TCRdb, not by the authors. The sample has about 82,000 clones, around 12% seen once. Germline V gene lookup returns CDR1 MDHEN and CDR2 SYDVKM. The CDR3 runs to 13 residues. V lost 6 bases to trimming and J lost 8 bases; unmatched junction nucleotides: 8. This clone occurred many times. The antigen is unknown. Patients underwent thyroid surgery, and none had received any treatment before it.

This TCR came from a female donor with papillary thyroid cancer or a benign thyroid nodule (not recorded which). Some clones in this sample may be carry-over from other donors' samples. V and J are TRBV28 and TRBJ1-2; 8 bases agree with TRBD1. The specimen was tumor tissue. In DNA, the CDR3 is TGTGCCAGCAGCGCCCCCAGGGGGCGGGGCTACACCTTC. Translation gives CASSAPRGRGYTF.